This T cell receptor beta chain was identified in a study of response to subunit inactivated influenza vaccine. Germline values: CDR1 LGHNA, CDR2 YNFKEQ. The CDR3 consists of 13 residues. Deletions cut 3 bases from V and 1 base from J, with 6 bases between. TCRdb re-derived calls from the RT-PCR reads in MiXCR, one entry per CDR3 protein. This sample has 500,000 to 750,000 distinct CDR3 sequences, with 11% to 15% found just once. Findings and caveats of the study: Each seasonal influenza vaccination recruits few new T cells, the authors suggested.

In its sample, this clonotype was seen a few times. Its antigen is currently unknown. This chain links TRBV4-2 with TRBJ1-1; D not resolved. The sample here was PBMCs from blood, taken 11 to 12 days after vaccination. This TCR was sampled from a man between 50 and 59 years old who received an inactivated influenza vaccine. CDR3 sequence (DNA): TGTGCCAGCAGCCATCCGGGGAACACTGAAGCTTTCTTT. Its protein is CASSHPGNTEAFF.